This T cell receptor (beta chain) derives from a study of CD8+CD57+ T cells in acquired aplastic anemia. About the study: Healthy donors gave 10 million or so reads on average for CD4+ cells.

Looked up from germline, CDR1 is SGHVS and CDR2 is FQNEAQ. This CDR3 is 11 amino acids long. Trimming left V 4 bases short and J 5 bases short, with 3 bases between. Notes on the study in general: Between the patient and control groups, CD8+ Simpson's diversity did not differ significantly.

The use of genomic DNA as template underpinned the TCR beta VDJ and CDR3 profiling. Each CDR3 protein is one row after TCRdb ran MiXCR on the reads. The sample shows about 190,000 distinct CDR3 sequences, roughly 56% of them seen only once. In regard to this clonotype: As yet, its antigen is unknown.

This rearrangement joins TRBV7-8 to TRBJ2-1, with D unresolved. This TCR came from a human donor in good health, serving as a control. Sequenced input: sorted CD4+, CD8+, or CD8+CD57+ T cells (not recorded which) from PBMCs. The CDR3 sequence is CASSYDNEQFF. CDR3 nucleotides: TGTGCCAGCAGCTACGACAATGAGCAGTTCTTC.